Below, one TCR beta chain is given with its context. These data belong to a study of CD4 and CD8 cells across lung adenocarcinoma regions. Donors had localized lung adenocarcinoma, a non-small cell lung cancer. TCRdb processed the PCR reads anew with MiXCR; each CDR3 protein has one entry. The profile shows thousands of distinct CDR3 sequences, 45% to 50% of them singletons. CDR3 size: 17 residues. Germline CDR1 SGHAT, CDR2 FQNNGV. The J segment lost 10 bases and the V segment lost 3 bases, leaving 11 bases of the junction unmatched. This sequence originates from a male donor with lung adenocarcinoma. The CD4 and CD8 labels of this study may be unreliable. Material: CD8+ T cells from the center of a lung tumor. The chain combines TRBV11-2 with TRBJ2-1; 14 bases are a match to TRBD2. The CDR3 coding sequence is TGTGCCAGCAGCTTCGCCGGGACTAGCGGGGGCCGCATGGAGCAGTTCTTC. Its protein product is CASSFAGTSGGRMEQFF.